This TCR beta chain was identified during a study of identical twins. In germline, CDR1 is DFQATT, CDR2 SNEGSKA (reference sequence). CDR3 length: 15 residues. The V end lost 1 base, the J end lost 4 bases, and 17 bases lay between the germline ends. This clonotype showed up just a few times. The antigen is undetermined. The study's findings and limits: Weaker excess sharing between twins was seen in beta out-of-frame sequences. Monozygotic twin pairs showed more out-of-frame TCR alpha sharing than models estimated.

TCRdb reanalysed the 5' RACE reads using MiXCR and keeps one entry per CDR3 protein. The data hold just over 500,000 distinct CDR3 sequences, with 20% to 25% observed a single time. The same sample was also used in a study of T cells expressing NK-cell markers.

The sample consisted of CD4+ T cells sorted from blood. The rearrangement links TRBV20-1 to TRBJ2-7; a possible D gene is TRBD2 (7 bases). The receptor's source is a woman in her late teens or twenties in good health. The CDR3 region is CSARARGALSYEQYF. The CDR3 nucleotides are TGCAGTGCTAGAGCACGGGGGGCCCTTTCTTACGAGCAGTACTTC.